Each of the 29 T cell receptor beta chains below was sequenced from the same sample in a study of immune evolution from preneoplasia to lung adenocarcinoma (dated by TCRdb to the early 2020s). Library creation used the immunoSEQ multiplex PCR assay. TCRdb took this table from immuneACCESS and kept in-frame rearrangements with V and J called. Such tables lack part of the clones; where checked against another copy, unresolved V genes explain under half of the gap, and the rest is unexplained. This sample is represented by under 3,500 clones; roughly 80% of them were singletons. The top ten constitute under 4% of the sample. The sequenced sample consisted of FFPE adjacent normal lung tissue. Receptors were obtained from a donor aged 70 or over with lung adenocarcinoma.

The chain couples TRBV30 to TRBJ1-1; a weak D match, TRBD1 (5 bases). Per the germline V gene, CDR1 is GTSNPN and CDR2 is SVGIG (reference sequence). The CDR3 length is 14 residues. Trimming cost V 4 bases and J 3 bases, with 15 bases left between them. The CDR3 nucleotides read TGTGCCTGGATTTTAGGTTGGGGCGACACTGAAGCTTTCTTT. It codes for CAWILGWGDTEAFF.

The rearrangement uses TRBV19 and TRBJ2-7; D uncertain. V lost 5 bases and J lost 2, with 13 bases in between. CDR3 size: 14 residues. CDR1 is LNHDA and CDR2 is SQIVND in the germline V gene (reference sequence). The CDR3 DNA is TGTGCCAGTAGTCCGGGCGCAAGGCCCTACGAGCAGTACTTC. Translated: CASSPGARPYEQYF. Filled out from reference TRBV19 and TRBJ2-7, the complete variable domain reads DGGITQSPKYLFRKEGQNVTLSCEQNLNHDAMYWYRQDPGQGLRLIYYSQIVNDFQKGDIAEGYSVSREKKESFPLTVTSAQKNPTAFYLCASSPGARPYEQYFGPGTRLTVT.

The V and J genes are TRBV18 and TRBJ1-5; D is possibly TRBD1 (5 bases). The CDR3 loop spans 14 amino acids. Germline CDR1 reads KGHSH; CDR2 reads LQKENI. The V gene lost 2 bases and the J gene lost 2 bases, with 7 bases spanning the gap. CDR3 sequence (DNA): TGTGCCAGCTCACCAGCACAGGGCAATCAGCCCCAGCATTTT. It codes for CASSPAQGNQPQHF.

The chain recombines TRBV2 with TRBJ2-6; the D gene is possibly TRBD1 (7 bases). The CDR3 consists of 18 residues. Trimming took 6 bases from V and 2 from J, leaving 20 bases between them. The germline V gene encodes CDR1 SNHLY and CDR2 FYNNEI. The CDR3 coding sequence is TGTGCCAGCAGAGGGTCATGGCAGGGGGGACCTGGGGCCAACGTCCTGACTTTC. Encoded protein: CASRGSWQGGPGANVLTF.

This chain uses TRBV5-8 with TRBJ1-1, with 8 bases fitting TRBD1. With 5 bases clipped from V and 11 bases from J, the junction kept 14 bases outside the gene matches. The CDR3 has 14 residues. Germline CDR1 and CDR2: SGHTS and YDEGEE. The CDR3 region is CASSLGSGGVRAFF. In nucleotides, the CDR3 is TGTGCCAGCAGTTTAGGCTCAGGGGGCGTACGGGCTTTCTTT.

The chain links TRBV2 to TRBJ2-1; D remains ambiguous. This CDR3 region has 11 residues. The V end lost 0 bases, the J end lost 10 bases, and 4 bases lay between the germline ends. Germline V gene sequence: CDR1 SNHLY, CDR2 FYNNEI. CDR3 loop: CASSEALEQFF. The DNA for the CDR3 is TGTGCCAGCAGTGAAGCCCTAGAGCAGTTCTTC.

This clone was detected a few times. The chain recombines TRBV10-3 with TRBJ2-5; the match to TRBD2 covers 7 bases. CDR1 ENHRY and CDR2 SYGVKD come from the germline V gene. The CDR3 runs to 13 residues. The V and J ends lost 0 bases and 7 bases, in that order; junction bases with no gene match: 2. The CDR3 coding sequence is TGTGCCATCAGTGAGTCAGAGCGGGGGACCCAGTACTTC. It codes for CAISESERGTQYF.

The chain couples TRBV6-5 to TRBJ2-7; D might be TRBD1 or TRBD2, each matching 6 bases. The CDR3 is 14 residues long. Germline V gives CDR1 MNHEY, CDR2 SVGAGI. V lost 5 bases to trimming and J lost 3 bases, with 14 bases between them. CDR3 sequence reads: CASSLGGRGYEQYF. The DNA for the CDR3 is TGTGCCAGCAGTCTGGGGGGCAGGGGCTACGAGCAGTACTTC.

The chain carries TRBV14 and TRBJ1-1; D is unclear. Trimming removed 5 bases at V and 0 bases at J, with 7 bases between. The germline V gene encodes CDR1 SGHDN and CDR2 FVKESK. The length of the CDR3 is 13 residues. This CDR3 reads CASSDGLNTEAFF. The CDR3 DNA is TGTGCCAGCAGCGACGGACTGAACACTGAAGCTTTCTTT.

The J gene is TRBJ1-5, the V gene TRBV13; D perhaps matches TRBD1 (5 bases). Germline CDR1 reads PRHDT; CDR2 reads FYEKMQ (reference sequence). The CDR3 is 13 residues long. V lost 6 bases and J 5 bases, leaving 11 bases between the germline ends. The CDR3 spells CASSRGGDQPQHF. Written as DNA, the CDR3 is TGTGCCAGCAGTCGGGGGGGGGATCAGCCCCAGCATTTT. Full variable domain (outside the CDR3, taken from reference TRBV13 and TRBJ1-5): AAGVIQSPRHLIKEKRETATLKCYPIPRHDTVYWYQQGPGQDPQFLISFYEKMQSDKGSIPDRFSAQQFSDYHSELNMSSLELGDSALYFCASSRGGDQPQHFGDGTRLSIL.

This clone occurred a few times. The J gene is TRBJ1-1, the V gene TRBV7-3; D remains ambiguous. The CDR3 has 13 amino acids. Trimming shortened V by 5 bases and J by 1 base, and 8 bases separated the two germline ends. The germline V gene has CDR1 SGHTA and CDR2 FQGTGA. The CDR3 nucleotides are TGTGCCAGCAGCGACGGCGCGAACACTGAAGCTTTCTTT. Protein product: CASSDGANTEAFF.

The chain combines TRBV6-5 with TRBJ2-4, with TRBD2 identical over 7 bases. The V and J ends lost 1 base and 6 bases, in that order; junction bases with no gene match: 6. Germline CDR1 reads MNHEY; CDR2 reads SVGAGI. This CDR3 is built from 15 residues. CDR3 sequence: CASSYLAGDVNIQYF. CDR3 sequence (DNA): TGTGCCAGCAGTTACTTGGCGGGAGATGTAAACATTCAGTACTTC.

This chain joins TRBV30 and TRBJ1-5, with D possibly TRBD1 on 5 matching bases. The germline gives CDR1 GTSNPN, CDR2 SVGIG (reference sequence). V was trimmed by 1 base and J by 4 bases, leaving 14 bases between them. The length of the CDR3 is 15 residues. DNA of the CDR3: TGTGCCTGGAGTGCCCCCGGCGGGGGGAATCAGCCCCAGCATTTT. It encodes CAWSAPGGGNQPQHF.

This chain uses TRBV7-3 with TRBJ2-1, with 13 bases fitting TRBD2. The CDR3 runs 22 residues. Germline V gives CDR1 SGHTA, CDR2 FQGTGA. The V gene end was trimmed by 1 base and the J gene end by 0 bases; junction bases not matched to a gene: 15. The CDR3 reads CASSLRPTSGRTTSSSYNEQFF. The DNA of the CDR3 is TGTGCCAGCAGCTTAAGACCGACTAGCGGGAGGACAACCTCAAGCTCCTACAATGAGCAGTTCTTC.

This rearrangement joins TRBV4-1 to TRBJ1-2, with D possibly TRBD1 on 5 matching bases. CDR1 MGHRA and CDR2 YSYEKL come from the germline V gene. The CDR3 loop spans 15 amino acids. Trimming pared 0 bases from V and 8 bases from J, leaving 16 bases between. The CDR3 bases are TGCGCCAGCAGCCAAGACTGGTCCAGGGCGGGGGGCTACACCTTC. It codes for CASSQDWSRAGGYTF.

The chain links TRBV7-8 to TRBJ2-3; the D gene is possibly TRBD2 (7 bases). CDR1 and CDR2 (germline): SGHVS, FQNEAQ. The ends were cut back, 5 bases at V and 5 bases at J, with 14 bases in the middle. The CDR3 loop spans 14 amino acids. The CDR3 DNA reads as TGTGCCAGCAGCCGAAGGGGGGGTTTAGATACGCAGTATTTT. It encodes CASSRRGGLDTQYF.

The rearrangement uses TRBV7-6 and TRBJ2-3; TRBD2 might be the D (6 bases). The CDR3 covers 16 residues. The V end was cut by 1 base, the J end by 1 base, with 12 bases between. The germline V gene has CDR1 SGHVS and CDR2 FNYEAQ. This CDR3 reads CASSLGYAGRTDTQYF. The CDR3 region has the DNA TGTGCCAGCAGCTTAGGATATGCGGGGCGCACAGATACGCAGTATTTT. Full variable domain (rest looked up from reference TRBV7-6 and TRBJ2-3): GAGVSQSPRYKVTKRGQDVALRCDPISGHVSLYWYRQALGQGPEFLTYFNYEAQQDKSGLPNDRFSAERPEGSISTLTIQRTEQRDSAMYRCASSLGYAGRTDTQYFGPGTRLTVL.

With regard to this clone: Other DNA sequences in this sample translate to the same CDR3. V and J are TRBV2 and TRBJ1-5; no clear D. In germline, CDR1 is SNHLY, CDR2 FYNNEI. This CDR3 is built from 13 residues. V lost 6 bases and J lost 4, with 10 bases in between. Written as DNA, the CDR3 is TGTGCCAGCAGAGACAACGGTAATCAGCCCCAGCATTTT. Encoded protein: CASRDNGNQPQHF. The full variable domain, its missing parts supplied by reference TRBV2 and TRBJ1-5, is EPEVTQTPSHQVTQMGQEVILRCVPISNHLYFYWYRQILGQKVEFLVSFYNNEISEKSEIFDDQFSVERPDGSNFTLKIRSTKLEDSAMYFCASRDNGNQPQHFGDGTRLSIL.

This clone showed up just once. CDR3 nucleotide sequence: TGTGCCAGCAGCCCGATCCGGGACAGCGAGGGGTTCACAGATACGCAGTATTTT. It translates to CASSPIRDSEGFTDTQYF. The chain combines TRBV9 with TRBJ2-3, with 7 positions matching TRBD1. With 4 bases clipped from V and 2 bases from J, the junction kept 16 bases outside the gene matches. Per germline, CDR1 SGDLS and CDR2 YYNGEE. The CDR3 covers 18 residues.

This chain joins TRBV12-5 and TRBJ2-3; 7 bases fit TRBD1. Germline CDR1 is LGHNT and CDR2 is FRNRAP. J was trimmed by 0 bases and V by 5 bases; bases with no gene match: 5. The CDR3 is 15 amino acids. The CDR3 DNA is TGTGCTAGTGGTCCCGGGACAGCCAGCACAGATACGCAGTATTTT. It codes for CASGPGTASTDTQYF.

For the CDR3, the DNA is TGTGCCAGCAGCGTAACTGGGACTAGCGGATACGAGCAGTACTTC. This sequence encodes CASSVTGTSGYEQYF. V usage is TRBV9 and J usage is TRBJ2-7; TRBD2 aligns across 11 bases. The CDR3 runs to 15 residues. J was trimmed by 4 bases and V by 1 base; bases with no gene match: 4. Germline-derived CDR1 and CDR2 are SGDLS and YYNGEE. Full variable domain (rest looked up from reference TRBV9 and TRBJ2-7): DSGVTQTPKHLITATGQRVTLRCSPRSGDLSVYWYQQSLDQGLQFLIQYYNGEERAKGNILERFSAQQFPDLHSELNLSSLELGDSALYFCASSVTGTSGYEQYFGPGTRLTVT.

This clone was found a few times. The genes are TRBV30 and TRBJ1-1, with D hard to call. V was pared by 4 bases and J by 1 base, with 10 bases between. Looked up from germline, CDR1 is GTSNPN and CDR2 is SVGIG (reference sequence). The CDR3 is made up of 13 amino acids. The CDR3 nucleotides are TGTGCCTGGAATGTGTGGGGGAACACTGAAGCTTTCTTT. Translated, it gives CAWNVWGNTEAFF.

The chain has TRBV2 and TRBJ1-1; 9 bases are shared with TRBD1. This CDR3 has 13 amino acids. Trimming cost V 7 bases and J 5 bases; bases outside gene matches: 5. The germline V gene encodes CDR1 SNHLY and CDR2 FYNNEI. The CDR3, as DNA: TGTGCCAGCAAAGGGACAGGGACGACTGAAGCTTTCTTT. Its translation is CASKGTGTTEAFF.

This sequence joins TRBV6-5 and TRBJ2-7, with D perhaps assigned TRBD1 or TRBD2 (7 bases each). The CDR3 covers 14 residues. Germline CDR1 is MNHEY and CDR2 is SVGAGI. V gave up 2 bases and J gave up 3 bases, with 11 bases separating them. The CDR3 sequence is CASSYERDSYEQYF. CDR3 DNA: TGTGCCAGCAGTTACGAGCGGGACAGCTACGAGCAGTACTTC.

V and J are TRBV6-1 and TRBJ2-7, with 11 bases aligning to TRBD1. Trimming removed 8 bases from V and 6 bases from J; junction bases left unmatched: 6. This CDR3 is built from 13 residues. Germline V gene data show CDR1 as MNHNS and CDR2 as SASEGT. The CDR3 loop reads CASVRTGGGEQYF. CDR3 DNA sequence: TGTGCCAGCGTTCGGACAGGGGGCGGCGAGCAGTACTTC.

The chain couples TRBV5-4 to TRBJ1-2; D might be TRBD1 (6 bases). V was clipped by 4 bases and J by 2 bases, with 12 bases between them. The CDR3 is made up of 14 amino acids. Per germline, CDR1 SGHNT and CDR2 YYREEE (reference sequence). The CDR3 nucleotides are TGTGCCAGCAGCAGAACTACAGGGAACTATGGCTACACCTTC. Translating it yields CASSRTTGNYGYTF.

On this clone: Within the sample, other DNA sequences also encode this same CDR3. This sequence joins TRBV27 and TRBJ1-1; D perhaps matches TRBD1 (5 bases). The V gene lost 6 bases and the J gene lost 1 base, with 6 bases spanning the gap. CDR3 size: 12 residues. Looked up from germline, CDR1 is MNHEY and CDR2 is SMNVEV (reference sequence). The CDR3 sequence is CASRTANTEAFF. CDR3 bases: TGTGCCAGCAGGACAGCGAACACTGAAGCTTTCTTT.

This sequence joins TRBV30 and TRBJ2-5; D may be TRBD1 or TRBD2 (6 bases each). Germline V gene lookup returns CDR1 GTSNPN and CDR2 SVGIG (reference sequence). This CDR3 has 12 residues. Trimming took 1 base from V and 7 from J, leaving 10 bases between them. The CDR3, as DNA: TGTGCCTGGAGTGAACAGGGAGGGACCCAGTACTTC. Translating gives CAWSEQGGTQYF.

The rearrangement uses TRBV27 and TRBJ2-2; TRBD1 is a possible D gene (6 bases). There are 16 residues in the CDR3. Germline values: CDR1 MNHEY, CDR2 SMNVEV (reference sequence). V gave up 6 bases and J gave up 0 bases, with 14 bases separating them. The CDR3 reads CASRPGDRANTGELFF. The CDR3 DNA sequence: TGTGCCAGCAGACCAGGGGATAGAGCGAACACCGGGGAGCTGTTTTTT.